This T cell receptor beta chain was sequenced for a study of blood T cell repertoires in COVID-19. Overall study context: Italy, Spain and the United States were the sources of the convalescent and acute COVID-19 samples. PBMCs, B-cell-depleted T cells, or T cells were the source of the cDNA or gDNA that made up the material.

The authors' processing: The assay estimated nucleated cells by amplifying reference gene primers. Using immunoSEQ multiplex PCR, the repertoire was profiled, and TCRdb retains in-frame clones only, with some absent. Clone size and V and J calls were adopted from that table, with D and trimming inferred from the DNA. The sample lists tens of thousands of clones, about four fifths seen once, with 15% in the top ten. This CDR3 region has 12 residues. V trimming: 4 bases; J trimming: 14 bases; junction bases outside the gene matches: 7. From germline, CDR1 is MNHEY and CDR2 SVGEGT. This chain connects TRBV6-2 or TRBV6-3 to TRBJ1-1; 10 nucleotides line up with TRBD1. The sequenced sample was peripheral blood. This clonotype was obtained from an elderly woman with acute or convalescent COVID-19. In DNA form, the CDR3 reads TGTGCCAGCAGTTTCGGGACAGGGGTGACCTTCTTT. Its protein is CASSFGTGVTFF.